This entry features one T cell receptor beta chain sequence. The antigen remains undetermined. This entry belongs to a study of blood T cells in healthy people across ages. Whole-study findings and limits: Donors of long life had a larger count of naive CD4+ cells and greater diversity than aged donors.

A J-beta primer mix and a sample-barcoded 5' primer were used in a second PCR of roughly 6 to 12 cycles. Researchers report that a template-switch adaptor with 12 random nucleotides tagged each cDNA molecule. One entry per CDR3 protein results from TCRdb running MiXCR on the 5' RACE reads. The sample carries 980,000 or so distinct CDR3 sequences, roughly 43% recorded once. The CDR3 is 14 amino acids. Germline V lookup: CDR1 DFQATT, CDR2 SNEGSKA (reference sequence). The ends were cut back, 3 bases at V and 4 bases at J, with 13 bases in the middle. This clonotype originated in a man under 40 in good health. The rearrangement joins TRBV20-1 to TRBJ2-1; D is possibly TRBD1 (6 bases). The material sequenced was blood. The CDR3 DNA reads as TGCAGTGCTAGGGAGGACAGACGTTACAATGAGCAGTTCTTC. Its translation: CSAREDRRYNEQFF.